The 18 T cell receptor beta chains below come from one sample, sequenced in a study of Graves' ophthalmopathy and Graves' hyperthyroidism. Scientists amplified the TCR beta CDR3 regions from RNA transcripts. HTBI primers primed a first-round RT-PCR, and a second-round multiplex PCR followed. MiXCR, run by TCRdb on the multiplex PCR reads, gives a single entry per CDR3 protein. The data hold 200,000 to 250,000 distinct CDR3 sequences, with 20% to 25% observed a single time. The sample consisted of peripheral blood. These TCRs come from a woman aged 45-60 years with Graves' ophthalmopathy.

The rearrangement links TRBV4-1 to TRBJ2-7; tentative D call: TRBD1 (5 bases). V was shortened by 1 base and J by 2 bases, with 12 bases between the two germline ends. Looked up from germline, CDR1 is MGHRA and CDR2 is YSYEKL. The CDR3 is 15 residues long. CDR3 sequence reads: CASSQAGAETYEQYF. CDR3 DNA sequence: TGCGCCAGCAGCCAAGCTGGGGCTGAGACCTACGAGCAGTACTTC.

The chain employs TRBV6-2 or TRBV6-3 and TRBJ2-7; TRBD2 matches at 14 bases. Germline trimming cut 5 bases from V and 0 bases from J; bases unmatched to any gene: 12. The CDR3 is 19 residues long. Germline V gene sequence: CDR1 MNHEY, CDR2 SVGEGT. CDR3 coding DNA: TGTGCCAGCAGTCTGGGACTAGCGGGAGTGGGGATCCGCTCCTACGAGCAGTACTTC. Translation: CASSLGLAGVGIRSYEQYF.

This clonotype was picked up many times. The chain combines TRBV4-1 with TRBJ2-3; D remains ambiguous. The CDR3 sequence is 13 residues long. Germline-derived CDR1 and CDR2 are MGHRA and YSYEKL. V shed 1 base and J shed 7 bases, with 9 bases lying between them. CDR3 DNA: TGCGCCAGCAGCCAAGGAACGCGGAATACGCAGTATTTT. It encodes CASSQGTRNTQYF.

This clonotype was counted many times. The chain employs TRBV11-2 and TRBJ2-7; 10 bases line up with TRBD2. The CDR3 totals 13 residues. In germline, CDR1 is SGHAT, CDR2 FQNNGV. The CDR3 sequence is CAVSGRFSYEQYF. The CDR3 DNA sequence: TGTGCGGTTAGCGGGAGGTTCTCCTACGAGCAGTACTTC. The whole variable domain, remainder taken from reference TRBV11-2 and TRBJ2-7, is EAGVAQSPRYKIIEKRQSVAFWCNPISGHATLYWYQQILGQGPKLLIQFQNNGVVDDSQLPKDRFSAERLKGVDSTLKIQPAKLEDSAVYLCAVSGRFSYEQYFGPGTRLTVT.

A remark on this clonotype: Compared with germline, one end of the junction differs, possibly owing to a read error. The chain has TRBV6-1 and TRBJ2-4; 10 bases agree with TRBD2. The V gene's germline CDR1 is MNHNS and CDR2 SASEGT. The CDR3 spans 17 residues. DNA for the CDR3: TGTTCCAGCAGACTACTAGCGGGGCCCCCAGGGAAAAACATTCAGTACTTC. This translates into CSSRLLAGPPGKNIQYF.

This clonotype was recorded many times. This chain uses TRBV6-1 with TRBJ1-6; D ambiguous. Germline CDR1 MNHNS, CDR2 SASEGT. This CDR3 region has 14 residues. Trimming stripped 7 bases from V and 8 bases from J, with 15 bases between. CDR3 DNA sequence: TGTGCCAGCAACCGGGAGGGCATGGATTCACCCCTCCACTTT. This sequence encodes CASNREGMDSPLHF.

This clonotype was counted ten times or more. This sequence joins TRBV20-1 and TRBJ2-4; a possible D gene is TRBD2 (6 bases). V lost 3 bases, J lost 2 bases, and 17 bases lay in between. Germline loops: CDR1 DFQATT, CDR2 SNEGSKA (reference sequence). The length of the CDR3 is 16 residues. The CDR3 DNA sequence: TGCAGTGCTAGCCCGCGGGAATCCCTAACCAAAAACATTCAGTACTTC. Amino acids: CSASPRESLTKNIQYF.

This clonotype was counted ten times or more. The J gene is TRBJ2-2, the V gene TRBV28, with a weak D call TRBD1 (5 bases). Per the germline V gene, CDR1 is MDHEN and CDR2 is SYDVKM. The CDR3 is made up of 12 amino acids. V lost 6 bases, J lost 5 bases, and 7 bases lay in between. CDR3: CASRTATGELFF. CDR3 in DNA: TGTGCCAGCAGGACAGCTACCGGGGAGCTGTTTTTT.

The sample holds many counts of this clonotype. The gene calls are TRBV5-1 and TRBJ1-2, with D possibly matching TRBD1 (5 bases). The CDR3 sequence is 12 residues long. V was shortened by 4 bases and J by 2 bases, with 6 bases between the two germline ends. Germline-derived CDR1 and CDR2 are SGHRS and YFSETQ. In nucleotides, the CDR3 is TGCGCCAGCAGCGGGGGGAACTATGGCTACACCTTC. This translates into CASSGGNYGYTF.

The sample holds many counts of this clonotype. The genes are TRBV5-1 and TRBJ1-2; D is uncertain. Trimming left V 3 bases short and J 4 bases short, with 7 bases between. Germline assignment: CDR1 SGHRS and CDR2 YFSETQ. The length of the CDR3 is 12 residues. The CDR3 DNA sequence: TGCGCCAGCAGCTCCGACTTCTATGGCTACACCTTC. The encoded protein is CASSSDFYGYTF.

This clonotype was counted ten times or more. The chain carries TRBV19 and TRBJ1-1; the D gene is possibly TRBD1 (6 bases). The CDR3 length is 14 residues. With 2 bases removed from V and 4 bases from J, the gap between germline ends came to 11 bases. The germline V gene has CDR1 LNHDA and CDR2 SQIVND (reference sequence). CDR3 in DNA: TGTGCCAGTAGTATAAATACAGGGACCACTGAAGCTTTCTTT. Translated: CASSINTGTTEAFF. Full variable domain (outside the CDR3, taken from reference TRBV19 and TRBJ1-1): DGGITQSPKYLFRKEGQNVTLSCEQNLNHDAMYWYRQDPGQGLRLIYYSQIVNDFQKGDIAEGYSVSREKKESFPLTVTSAQKNPTAFYLCASSINTGTTEAFFGQGTRLTVV.

This clonotype was seen at least ten times. This chain links TRBV29-1 with TRBJ2-7; D is possibly TRBD2 (6 bases). The CDR3 is 12 residues long. V gave up 7 bases and J gave up 3 bases, with 13 bases separating them. Germline CDR1 is SQVTM and CDR2 is ANQGSEA. The CDR3 here is CSARDSRYEQYF. In DNA, the CDR3 is TGCAGCGCAAGGGACTCGCGCTACGAGCAGTACTTC.

This clonotype was detected a few times. CDR3 DNA sequence: TGTGCCAGCAGCATTTCGGGGACAGGGGGAGCCGGGGAGCTGTTTTTT. Protein sequence: CASSISGTGGAGELFF. This rearrangement joins TRBV7-8 to TRBJ2-2, with 11 positions matching TRBD1. After removal of 5 bases from V and 6 bases from J, the junction contained 8 bases not matched to a gene. Germline V gene data show CDR1 as SGHVS and CDR2 as FQNEAQ. This CDR3 has 16 amino acids.

This clonotype was found many times. CDR3: CASSLWTSGSEEQYF. DNA of the CDR3: TGTGCCAGCAGCCTATGGACTAGCGGGTCTGAAGAGCAGTACTTC. The V call is TRBV11-1, the J call TRBJ2-7, with 11 bases that match TRBD2. V gave up 5 bases and J gave up 7 bases; unmatched junction bases: 10. The CDR3 length is 15 residues. Germline CDR1 is SGHAT and CDR2 is FQDESV (reference sequence).

The genes are TRBV11-2 and TRBJ2-7, with 9 bases that match TRBD2. J was trimmed by 4 bases and V by 5 bases; bases with no gene match: 15. The germline CDR1 and CDR2 sequences are SGHAT and FQNNGV. CDR3 length equals 17 residues. CDR3 amino acids: CASSPHDLGLARYEQYF. CDR3 in DNA: TGTGCCAGCAGCCCTCACGACCTTGGACTAGCGCGTTACGAGCAGTACTTC. Variable domain in full (rest from reference TRBV11-2 and TRBJ2-7): EAGVAQSPRYKIIEKRQSVAFWCNPISGHATLYWYQQILGQGPKLLIQFQNNGVVDDSQLPKDRFSAERLKGVDSTLKIQPAKLEDSAVYLCASSPHDLGLARYEQYFGPGTRLTVT.

This clonotype was seen repeatedly, ten times or more. The chain couples TRBV12-3 or TRBV12-4 to TRBJ1-5; 7 bases are shared with TRBD1. The V and J ends lost 7 bases and 4 bases, in that order; junction bases with no gene match: 7. The CDR3 spans 14 residues. The chain's CDR3 is CASTRQGRNQPQHF. In DNA form, the CDR3 reads TGTGCCAGCACCCGACAGGGAAGGAATCAGCCCCAGCATTTT.

This clonotype was counted many times. The CDR3 sequence: CASIEQGGGQPQHF. CDR3 sequence (DNA): TGTGCCAGCATCGAACAGGGTGGAGGTCAGCCCCAGCATTTT. The chain joins TRBV28 to TRBJ1-5; D possibly corresponds to TRBD1 (6 bases). Between the trimmed V and J ends, which lost 7 bases and 6 bases, there was a span of 16 bases. Germline V CDR1 and CDR2: MDHEN, SYDVKM. CDR3 length: 14 amino acids.

A remark on this clonotype: An end of the junction differs from the germline gene, which may be a read error. The V and J genes are TRBV28 and TRBJ1-2, with D uncertain. CDR3 size: 11 residues. Looked up from germline, CDR1 is MDHEN and CDR2 is SYDVKM. The CDR3 protein is CAISTRYGYIF. In nucleotides, the CDR3 is TGTGCCATCAGTACGCGGTATGGCTACATCTTC.